The sequence of this T cell receptor (beta chain) was determined in a study of blood T cells in healthy people across ages. This clonotype was observed at least ten times. Alongside a J-beta primer mix, a sample-barcoded 5' primer served in a second PCR lasting about 6 to 12 cycles. Every molecule of cDNA carried a tag from a template-switch adaptor with 12 random nucleotides. Every sample produced at least 2.5 million CDR3-containing paired-end reads. TCRdb called the 5' RACE reads again in MiXCR, with one record for every CDR3 protein. In the table there are some 920,000 distinct CDR3 sequences, roughly half of which are singletons. V was cut by 5 bases and J by 2 bases, with 16 bases left in between. The CDR3 extends over 14 amino acids. CDR1 and CDR2 from the germline V gene are SQVTM and ANQGSEA. There were at least 6 micrograms of total RNA extracted from every sample.

The TCR sequence derives from a woman aged 60-75 years in good health. Material for sequencing was blood. The chain has TRBV29-1 and TRBJ2-7, with D possibly being TRBD1 (5 bases). CDR3 bases: TGCAGCGTTACGCCCCAGGGAAGCCCCTACGAGCAGTACTTC. Its protein is CSVTPQGSPYEQYF.